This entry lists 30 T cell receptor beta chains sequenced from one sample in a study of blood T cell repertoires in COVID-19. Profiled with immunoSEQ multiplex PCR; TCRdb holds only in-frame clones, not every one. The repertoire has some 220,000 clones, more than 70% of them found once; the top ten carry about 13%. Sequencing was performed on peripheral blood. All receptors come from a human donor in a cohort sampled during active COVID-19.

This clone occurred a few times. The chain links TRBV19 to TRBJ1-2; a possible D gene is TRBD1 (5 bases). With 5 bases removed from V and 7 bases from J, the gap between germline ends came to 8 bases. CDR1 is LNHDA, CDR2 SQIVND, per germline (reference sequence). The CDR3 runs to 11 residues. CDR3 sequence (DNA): TGTGCCAGTAGTCGGGGGGTTGGCTACACCTTC. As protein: CASSRGVGYTF.

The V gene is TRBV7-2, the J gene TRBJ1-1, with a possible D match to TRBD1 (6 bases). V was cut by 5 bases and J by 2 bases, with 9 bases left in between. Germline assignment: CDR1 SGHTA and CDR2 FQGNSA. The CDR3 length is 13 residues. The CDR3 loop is CASSRDINTEAFF. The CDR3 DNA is TGTGCCAGCAGCCGGGACATAAACACTGAAGCTTTCTTT.

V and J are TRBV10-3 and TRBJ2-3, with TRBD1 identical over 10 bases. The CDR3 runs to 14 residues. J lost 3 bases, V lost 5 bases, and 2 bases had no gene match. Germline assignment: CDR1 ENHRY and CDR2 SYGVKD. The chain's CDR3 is CAISSGQGTDTQYF. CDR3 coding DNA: TGTGCCATCAGTTCGGGACAGGGGACAGATACGCAGTATTTT.

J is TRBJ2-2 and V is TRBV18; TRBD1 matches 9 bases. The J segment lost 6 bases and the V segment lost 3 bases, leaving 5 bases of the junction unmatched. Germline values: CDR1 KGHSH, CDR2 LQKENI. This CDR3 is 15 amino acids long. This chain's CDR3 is CASSPRTGEAGELFF. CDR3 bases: TGTGCCAGCTCACCTCGGACAGGGGAAGCCGGGGAGCTGTTTTTT.

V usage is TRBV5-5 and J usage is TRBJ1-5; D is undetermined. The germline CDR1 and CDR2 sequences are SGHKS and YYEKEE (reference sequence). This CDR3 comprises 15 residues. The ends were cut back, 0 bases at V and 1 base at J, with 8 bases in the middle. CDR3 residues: CASSLGWASNQPQHF. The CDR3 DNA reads TGTGCCAGCAGCTTGGGATGGGCCAGCAATCAGCCCCAGCATTTT.

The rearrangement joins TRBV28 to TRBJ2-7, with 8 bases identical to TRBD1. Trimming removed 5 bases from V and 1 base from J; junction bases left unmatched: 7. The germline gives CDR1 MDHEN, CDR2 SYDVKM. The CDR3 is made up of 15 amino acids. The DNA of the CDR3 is TGTGCCAGCAGTGACGGACAGGGTCGATCCTACGAGCAGTACTTC. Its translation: CASSDGQGRSYEQYF.

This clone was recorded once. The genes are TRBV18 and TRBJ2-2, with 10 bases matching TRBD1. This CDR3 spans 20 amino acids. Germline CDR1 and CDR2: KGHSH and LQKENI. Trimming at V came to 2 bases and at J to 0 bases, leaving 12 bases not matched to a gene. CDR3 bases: TGTGCCAGCTCACCATTAGACAGGGGGCGACCAACGACGAACACCGGGGAGCTGTTTTTT. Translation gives CASSPLDRGRPTTNTGELFF.

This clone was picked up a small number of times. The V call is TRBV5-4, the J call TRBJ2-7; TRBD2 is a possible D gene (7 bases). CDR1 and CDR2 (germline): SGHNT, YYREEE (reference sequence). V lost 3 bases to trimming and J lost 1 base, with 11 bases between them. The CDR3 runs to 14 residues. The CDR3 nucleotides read TGTGCCAGCAGCTCTAGGGGGGGTTCCTACGAGCAGTACTTC. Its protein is CASSSRGGSYEQYF.

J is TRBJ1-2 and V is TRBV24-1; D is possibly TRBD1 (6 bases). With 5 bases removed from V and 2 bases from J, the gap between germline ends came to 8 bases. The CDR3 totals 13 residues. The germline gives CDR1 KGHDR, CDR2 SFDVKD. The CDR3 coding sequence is TGTGCCACCAGTGGGGGGCGGAACTATGGCTACACCTTC. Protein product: CATSGGRNYGYTF.

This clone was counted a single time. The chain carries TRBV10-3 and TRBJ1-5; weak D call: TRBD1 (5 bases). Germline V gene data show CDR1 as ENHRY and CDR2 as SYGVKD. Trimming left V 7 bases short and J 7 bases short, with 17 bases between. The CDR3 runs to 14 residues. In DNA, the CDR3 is TGTGCCATCACCGAGGGCAGGGAGGGCCAGCCCCAGCATTTT. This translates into CAITEGREGQPQHF.

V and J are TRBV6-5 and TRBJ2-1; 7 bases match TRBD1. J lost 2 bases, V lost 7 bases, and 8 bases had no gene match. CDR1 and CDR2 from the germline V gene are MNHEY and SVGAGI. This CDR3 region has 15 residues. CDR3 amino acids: CASTPAGGTYNEQFF. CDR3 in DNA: TGTGCCAGCACCCCCGCAGGGGGAACCTACAATGAGCAGTTCTTC.

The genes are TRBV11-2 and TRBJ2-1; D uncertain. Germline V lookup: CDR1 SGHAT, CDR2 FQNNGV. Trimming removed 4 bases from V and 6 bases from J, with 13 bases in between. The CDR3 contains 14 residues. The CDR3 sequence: CASSSPYERNEQFF. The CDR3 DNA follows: TGTGCCAGCAGCTCCCCCTACGAACGCAATGAGCAGTTCTTC.

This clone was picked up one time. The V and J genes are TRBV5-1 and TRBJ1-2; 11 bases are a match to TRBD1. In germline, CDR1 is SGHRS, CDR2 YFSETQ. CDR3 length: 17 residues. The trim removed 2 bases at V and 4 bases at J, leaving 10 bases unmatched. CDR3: CASSFDGQGARGYGYTF. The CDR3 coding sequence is TGCGCCAGCAGCTTCGACGGACAGGGGGCGCGGGGCTATGGCTACACCTTC.

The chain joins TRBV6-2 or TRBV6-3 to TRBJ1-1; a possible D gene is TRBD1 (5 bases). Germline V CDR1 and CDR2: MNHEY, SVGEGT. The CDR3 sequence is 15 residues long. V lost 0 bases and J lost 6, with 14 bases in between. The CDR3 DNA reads TGTGCCAGCAGTTACTCAGCAGGGTTGAGACCTGAAGCTTTCTTT. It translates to CASSYSAGLRPEAFF.

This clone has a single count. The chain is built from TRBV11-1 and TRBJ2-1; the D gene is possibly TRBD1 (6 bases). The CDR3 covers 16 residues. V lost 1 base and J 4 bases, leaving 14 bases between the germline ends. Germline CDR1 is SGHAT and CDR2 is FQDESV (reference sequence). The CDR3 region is CASSLGRRGVYNEQFF. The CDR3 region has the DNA TGTGCCAGCAGCTTAGGACGCAGGGGAGTTTACAATGAGCAGTTCTTC.

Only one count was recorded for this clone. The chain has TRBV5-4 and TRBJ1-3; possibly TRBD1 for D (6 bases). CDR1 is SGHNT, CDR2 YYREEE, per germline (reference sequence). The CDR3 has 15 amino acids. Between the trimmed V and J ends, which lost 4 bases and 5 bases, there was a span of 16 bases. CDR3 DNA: TGTGCCAGCAGCCTTGTCGGGGGGCCCCGAAACACCATATATTTT. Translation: CASSLVGGPRNTIYF.

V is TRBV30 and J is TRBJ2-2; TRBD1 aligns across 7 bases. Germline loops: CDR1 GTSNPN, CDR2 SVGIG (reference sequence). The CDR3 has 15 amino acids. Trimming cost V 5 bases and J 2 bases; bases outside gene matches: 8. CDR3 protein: CAWHSGGFNTGELFF. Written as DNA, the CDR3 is TGTGCCTGGCATTCAGGGGGTTTTAACACCGGGGAGCTGTTTTTT.

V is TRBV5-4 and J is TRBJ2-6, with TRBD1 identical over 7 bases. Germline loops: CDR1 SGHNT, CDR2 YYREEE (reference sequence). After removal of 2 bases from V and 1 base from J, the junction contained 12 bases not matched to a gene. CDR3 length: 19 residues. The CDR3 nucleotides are TGTGCCAGCAGCTTCCCGACAGGGACAGCCGTTTCTGGGGCCAACGTCCTGACTTTC. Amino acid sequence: CASSFPTGTAVSGANVLTF.

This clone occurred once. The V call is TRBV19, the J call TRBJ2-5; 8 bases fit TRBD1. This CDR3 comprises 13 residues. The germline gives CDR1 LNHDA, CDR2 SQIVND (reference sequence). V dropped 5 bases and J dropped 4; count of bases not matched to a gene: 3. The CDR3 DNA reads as TGTGCCAGTAGTCCCGACAGGGGAGAGACCCAGTACTTC. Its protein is CASSPDRGETQYF.

The DNA for the CDR3 is TGCGCCAGCAGTATTGGGACTAGCGGGCCTCCCTACGAGCAGTACTTC. Translation gives CASSIGTSGPPYEQYF. The chain employs TRBV5-1 and TRBJ2-7; 12 nucleotides align to TRBD2. This CDR3 spans 16 amino acids. Germline V gives CDR1 SGHRS, CDR2 YFSETQ. J gave up 2 bases and V 5 bases, and 8 bases lay outside the gene matches.

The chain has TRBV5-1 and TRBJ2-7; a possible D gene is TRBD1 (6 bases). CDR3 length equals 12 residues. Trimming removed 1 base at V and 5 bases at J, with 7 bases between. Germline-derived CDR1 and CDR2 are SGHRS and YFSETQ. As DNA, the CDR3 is TGCGCCAGCAGCTTGCAGGGGAACGAGCAGTACTTC. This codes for CASSLQGNEQYF.

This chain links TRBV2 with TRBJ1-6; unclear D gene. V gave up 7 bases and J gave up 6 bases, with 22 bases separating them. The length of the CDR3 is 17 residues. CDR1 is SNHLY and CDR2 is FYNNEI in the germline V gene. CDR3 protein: CASIREAASLLNSPLHF. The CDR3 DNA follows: TGTGCCAGCATTCGAGAGGCAGCCTCGCTTCTTAATTCACCCCTCCACTTT.

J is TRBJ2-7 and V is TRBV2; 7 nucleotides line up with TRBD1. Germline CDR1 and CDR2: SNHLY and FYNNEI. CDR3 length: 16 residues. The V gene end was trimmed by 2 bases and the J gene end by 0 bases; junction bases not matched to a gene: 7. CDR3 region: CASSELGTDNSYEQYF. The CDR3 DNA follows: TGTGCCAGCAGTGAACTTGGGACAGACAACTCCTACGAGCAGTACTTC.

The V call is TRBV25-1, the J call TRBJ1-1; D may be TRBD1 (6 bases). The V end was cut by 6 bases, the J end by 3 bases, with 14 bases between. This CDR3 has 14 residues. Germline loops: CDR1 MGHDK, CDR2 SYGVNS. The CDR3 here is CASSETGWDTEAFF. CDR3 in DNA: TGTGCCAGCAGCGAAACAGGGTGGGACACTGAAGCTTTCTTT. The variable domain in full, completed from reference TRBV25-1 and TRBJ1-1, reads EADIYQTPRYLVIGTGKKITLECSQTMGHDKMYWYQQDPGMELHLIHYSYGVNSTEKGDLSSESTVSRIRTEHFPLTLESARPSHTSQYLCASSETGWDTEAFFGQGTRLTVV.

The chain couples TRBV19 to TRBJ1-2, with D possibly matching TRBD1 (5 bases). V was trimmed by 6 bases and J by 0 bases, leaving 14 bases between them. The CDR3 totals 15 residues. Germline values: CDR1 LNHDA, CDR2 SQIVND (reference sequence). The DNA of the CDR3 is TGTGCCAGTAGATGGACATACTACTCTAACTATGGCTACACCTTC. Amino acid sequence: CASRWTYYSNYGYTF.

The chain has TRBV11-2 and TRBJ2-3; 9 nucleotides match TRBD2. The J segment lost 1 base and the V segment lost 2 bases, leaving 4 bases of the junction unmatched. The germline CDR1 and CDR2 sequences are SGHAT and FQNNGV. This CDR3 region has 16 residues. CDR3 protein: CASSLLLAGRTDTQYF. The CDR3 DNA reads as TGTGCCAGCAGCTTATTGCTAGCGGGGCGCACAGATACGCAGTATTTT.

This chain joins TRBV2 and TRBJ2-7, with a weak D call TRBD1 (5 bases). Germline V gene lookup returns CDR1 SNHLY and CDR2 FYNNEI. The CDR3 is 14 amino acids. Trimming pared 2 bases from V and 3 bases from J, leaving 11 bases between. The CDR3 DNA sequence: TGTGCCAGCAGTGAAATCAGGGTTTTCTACGAGCAGTACTTC. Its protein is CASSEIRVFYEQYF.

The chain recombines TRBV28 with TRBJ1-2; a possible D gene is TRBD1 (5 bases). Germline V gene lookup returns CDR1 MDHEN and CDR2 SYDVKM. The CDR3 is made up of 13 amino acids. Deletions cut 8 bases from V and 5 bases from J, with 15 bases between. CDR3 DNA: TGTGCCAGCCAGGATCGGACAACTTATGGCTACACCTTC. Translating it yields CASQDRTTYGYTF.

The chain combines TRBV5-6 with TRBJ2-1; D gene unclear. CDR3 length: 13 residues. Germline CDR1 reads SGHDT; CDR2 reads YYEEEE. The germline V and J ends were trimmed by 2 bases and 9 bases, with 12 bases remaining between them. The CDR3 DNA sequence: TGTGCCAGCAGCTTTCCCGACCGAGGTGAGCAGTTCTTC. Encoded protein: CASSFPDRGEQFF.

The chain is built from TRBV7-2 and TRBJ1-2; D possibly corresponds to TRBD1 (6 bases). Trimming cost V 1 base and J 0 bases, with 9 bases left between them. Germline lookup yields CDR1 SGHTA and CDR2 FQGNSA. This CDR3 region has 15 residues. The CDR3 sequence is CASSLDREANYGYTF. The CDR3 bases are TGTGCCAGCAGCTTAGACAGGGAAGCTAACTATGGCTACACCTTC.